This TCR beta chain was found in a study of blood T cell repertoires in COVID-19. Profiled with immunoSEQ multiplex PCR; TCRdb holds only in-frame clones, not every one. The profile covers about 350,000 clones, with more than 75% appearing a single time and more than 0.9% taken by the ten largest. The length of the CDR3 is 16 residues. V dropped 5 bases and J dropped 2 bases, with 18 bases sitting between them. Per germline, CDR1 SEHNR and CDR2 FQNEAQ (reference sequence). This chain connects TRBV7-9 to TRBJ1-2; D perhaps matches TRBD1 (6 bases). The sample comprised PBMCs or T cells enriched from blood (not recorded which). The clonotype originates from a woman aged 30 to 39 who had recovered from COVID-19. In DNA form, the CDR3 reads TGTGCCAGCAGCGACTCAACCATTACAGGGAACTATGGCTACACCTTC. Its protein product is CASSDSTITGNYGYTF.